Listed below are T cell receptor beta chains from one sample, sequenced in a study of Ad26.COV2.S vaccination and SARS-CoV-2 variants. Libraries were prepared by immunoSEQ multiplex PCR; TCRdb keeps only in-frame clonotypes and omits some of them. In the table there are about 94,000 clones, 82% of which are singletons. Sequencing was performed on peripheral blood, taken after recovery from COVID-19. These receptors came from a human donor who had recovered from COVID-19. The CDR3 runs from the conserved cysteine through the conserved F or W. Clone size is shown for a subset of rows, as once, few, many or a class of expanded clone.

TRBV23-1,-,CASSQYTANTGELFF
TRBV2,-,CASRGDGNYEQYF
TRBV7-2,-,CASSLGPIGAYNEQFF
TRBV7-2,-,CASSPGPGTAINYGYTF
TRBV15,-,CATARRDEQFF
TRBV11-2,-,CASSLEGIGNTGELFF
TRBV4-1,-,CASSQDRMGGWAYEQYF
TRBV4-2,-,CASSQESGAGSDTQYF
TRBV18,once,CASSQRVSGNTIYF
TRBV4-1,-,CASSQGRVAEAFF
TRBV11-3,-,CASSLSEAGPWYEQYF
TRBV9,-,CASSGRAGAYNSPLHF
TRBV10-2,-,CASSEPLAGALYEQYF
TRBV7-2,-,CASSSTGLKTEAFF
TRBV5-1,-,CASSLAQLYEQYF
TRBV29-1,-,CSVLKTDTQYF
TRBV19,-,CASSINRAEAFF
TRBV7-3,once,CASSFQGTNSPLHF
TRBV7-2,-,CASSFDSEAFF
TRBV13,-,CASSSRTSGLLEQFF
TRBV7-2,-,CASSPDGGPADTQYF
TRBV6-5,few,CASSYGEHLTDTQYF
TRBV15,-,CATSRGQGSRGETQYF
TRBV6-5,-,CASRFLNEKLFF